This T cell receptor (beta chain) was captured in a study of T cell responses to AZD1222 COVID-19 vaccine. Regarding the study as a whole: White British people made up most donors, females outnumbered males, and clonal diversity was possibly underestimated.

The data were produced by immunoSEQ multiplex PCR, yet TCRdb's version contains in-frame clones alone and is incomplete. The repertoire holds just over 95,000 clones, with about 89% as singletons. This clone has a handful of counts. Its matching antigen is unknown. The germline CDR1 and CDR2 sequences are SQVTM and ANQGSEA. The CDR3 covers 16 residues. V lost 5 bases, J lost 0 bases, and 16 bases lay in between. The TCR comes from an adult in good health. Sequencing was performed on peripheral blood, taken on day 0 of AZD1222 vaccination. J is TRBJ2-2 and V is TRBV29-1, with D uncertain. The CDR3 here is CSVKKQNSANTGELFF. Written as DNA, the CDR3 is TGCAGCGTTAAGAAGCAAAATTCCGCGAACACCGGGGAGCTGTTTTTT.